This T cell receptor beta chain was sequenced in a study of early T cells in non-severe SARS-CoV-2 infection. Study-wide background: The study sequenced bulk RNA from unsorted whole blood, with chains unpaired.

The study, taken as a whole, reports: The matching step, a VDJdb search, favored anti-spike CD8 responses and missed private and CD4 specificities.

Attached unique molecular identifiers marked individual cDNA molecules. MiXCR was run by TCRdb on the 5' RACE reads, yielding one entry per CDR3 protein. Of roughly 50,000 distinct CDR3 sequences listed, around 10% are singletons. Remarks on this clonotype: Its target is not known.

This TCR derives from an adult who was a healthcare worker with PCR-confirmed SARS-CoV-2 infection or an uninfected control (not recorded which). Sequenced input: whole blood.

Here the CDR3 DNA reads TGTGCCAGCAGGGCGACAGGCGTCTACGAGCAGTACTTC. This encodes CASRATGVYEQYF. This rearrangement joins TRBV6-1 to TRBJ2-7; possibly TRBD1 for D (6 bases). The CDR3 runs to 13 residues. Deletions cut 6 bases from V and 3 bases from J, with 12 bases between. Looked up from germline, CDR1 is MNHNS and CDR2 is SASEGT.